The 19 T cell receptor beta chains given below trace back to one sample, sequenced in a study of blood T cells in healthy people across ages. Using a J-beta primer mix together with a sample-barcoded 5' primer, a second PCR was run for about 7 to 12 cycles. One entry per CDR3 protein results from TCRdb running MiXCR on the 5' RACE reads. The table shows roughly 2 million distinct CDR3 sequences, with about 50% occurring only once. Input material: blood. The receptor source for this set is a woman in her 40s in good health.

The genes are TRBV15 and TRBJ1-4; 9 bases fit TRBD1. CDR3 length: 16 amino acids. V trimming: 0 bases; J trimming: 5 bases; junction bases outside the gene matches: 4. CDR1 LNHNV and CDR2 YYDKDF come from the germline V gene (reference sequence). The CDR3 DNA is TGTGCCACCAGCAGAGATGCGGACAGGGGAAATGAAAAACTGTTTTTT. This encodes CATSRDADRGNEKLFF.

This sequence joins TRBV29-1 and TRBJ1-6; 7 bases fit TRBD1. With V trimmed by 3 bases and J by 4 bases, 0 bases remained unmatched. This CDR3 region has 13 residues. In germline, CDR1 is SQVTM, CDR2 ANQGSEA. Written as DNA, the CDR3 is TGCAGCGTTGACAGGGGGTATAATTCACCCCTCCACTTT. Amino acids: CSVDRGYNSPLHF.

Of note for this clonotype: An end of the junction does not agree with germline; a read error may underlie this. The V and J genes are TRBV20-1 and TRBJ2-1; 12 nucleotides line up with TRBD2. This CDR3 contains 14 residues. The germline gives CDR1 DFQATT, CDR2 SNEGSKA (reference sequence). CDR3 bases: TGTAGTGCTGGACTAGCGGGGAAAGTTTATGAGCAGTTCTTC. Protein: CSAGLAGKVYEQFF.

The chain carries TRBV5-1 and TRBJ2-1; 9 bases line up with TRBD1. V was pared by 4 bases and J by 9 bases, with 8 bases of the junction left unmatched. Germline loops: CDR1 SGHRS, CDR2 YFSETQ. CDR3 length equals 14 residues. The CDR3 DNA is TGCGCCAGCAGCGTGGAGACAGGGGGTGGTGAGCAGTTCTTC. Its translation: CASSVETGGGEQFF.

The V gene is TRBV18, the J gene TRBJ2-1, with D possibly being TRBD1 (6 bases). CDR3 length: 15 amino acids. Germline CDR1 KGHSH, CDR2 LQKENI. Trimming removed 2 bases at V and 6 bases at J, with 14 bases between. CDR3: CASSPVRWGPNEQFF. The CDR3 coding sequence is TGTGCCAGCTCACCAGTCCGTTGGGGGCCCAATGAGCAGTTCTTC.

The rearrangement uses TRBV25-1 and TRBJ2-5, with 9 bases matching TRBD1. The J call may be incorrect, as the DNA end agrees better with TRBJ2-7. Germline CDR1 and CDR2: MGHDK and SYGVNS. The CDR3 covers 14 residues. The CDR3 sequence is CASSEFGQGSEQYF. CDR3 coding DNA: TGTGCCAGCAGTGAATTCGGACAGGGGAGCGAGCAGTACTTC.

This clonotype came up a few times. The chain joins TRBV7-9 to TRBJ1-2; tentative D call: TRBD1 (5 bases). CDR3 size: 13 residues. Trimming removed 0 bases at V and 6 bases at J, with 8 bases between. Germline CDR1 reads SEHNR; CDR2 reads FQNEAQ (reference sequence). CDR3 DNA sequence: TGTGCCAGCAGCTTAGCTTGGGGCGATGGCTACACCTTC. The encoded protein is CASSLAWGDGYTF.

The table lists this clonotype with a few counts. The chain joins TRBV27 to TRBJ2-1, with TRBD2 as a possible D gene (5 bases). The V end was cut by 7 bases, the J end by 5 bases, with 15 bases between. Germline-derived CDR1 and CDR2 are MNHEY and SMNVEV (reference sequence). CDR3 length: 14 residues. In nucleotides, the CDR3 is TGTGCCAGCACTATAGGCCACGGGAACAATGAGCAGTTCTTC. This codes for CASTIGHGNNEQFF.

This clonotype was counted a few times. DNA for the CDR3: TGCAGCGGACAGGGAACAAGCTACGAGCAGTACTTC. This encodes CSGQGTSYEQYF. The chain couples TRBV29-1 to TRBJ2-7, with 7 bases matching TRBD1. Germline V CDR1 and CDR2: SQVTM, ANQGSEA. V was clipped by 7 bases and J by 3 bases; unmatched bases: 6. This CDR3 has 12 amino acids.

There are a few counts of this clonotype. The J gene is TRBJ1-4, the V gene TRBV20-1, with D uncertain. Trimming pared 0 bases from V and 0 bases from J, leaving 2 bases between. The CDR3 runs 13 residues. Per the germline V gene, CDR1 is DFQATT and CDR2 is SNEGSKA (reference sequence). This chain's CDR3 is CSARDATNEKLFF. The CDR3 nucleotides are TGCAGTGCTAGAGACGCAACTAATGAAAAACTGTTTTTT.

This clonotype was seen only a few times. This chain links TRBV12-3 or TRBV12-4 with TRBJ2-7; D may be TRBD2 (5 bases). This CDR3 has 13 amino acids. V lost 5 bases and J lost 4, with 12 bases in between. DNA of the CDR3: TGTGCCAGCAGTGGACTTTACGGATACGAGCAGTACTTC. The encoded protein is CASSGLYGYEQYF.

In this sample, this clonotype turned up a few times. This chain connects TRBV27 to TRBJ1-2; 8 positions agree with TRBD1. This CDR3 has 14 residues. Germline V gene data show CDR1 as MNHEY and CDR2 as SMNVEV (reference sequence). With V trimmed by 5 bases and J by 8 bases, 10 bases remained unmatched. The CDR3 DNA reads as TGTGCCAGCAGTCCCCGGACAGGGCCGGGAGGCTACACCTTC. It codes for CASSPRTGPGGYTF.

This clonotype has more than one count but fewer than ten. The chain is built from TRBV6-2 or TRBV6-3 and TRBJ2-3; a weak D match, TRBD1 (6 bases). This CDR3 has 15 residues. V lost 4 bases and J 2 bases, leaving 13 bases between the germline ends. Looked up from germline, CDR1 is MNHEY and CDR2 is SVGEGT. Here the CDR3 reads CASSLVWGPTDTQYF. In DNA form, the CDR3 reads TGTGCCAGCAGTTTAGTCTGGGGGCCCACAGATACGCAGTATTTT.

This clonotype was found a few times. V and J are TRBV27 and TRBJ1-2, with 8 bases that match TRBD1. CDR3 length: 13 residues. Losses at the gene ends were 5 bases for V and 8 bases for J; bases not matched to a gene: 7. Germline V CDR1 and CDR2: MNHEY, SMNVEV (reference sequence). In DNA form, the CDR3 reads TGTGCCAGCAGTCCCGCAGGGGGCTCAGGCTACACCTTC. Translation: CASSPAGGSGYTF.

This chain uses TRBV6-1 with TRBJ2-3; D might be TRBD1 (5 bases). V lost 4 bases and J 1 base, leaving 12 bases between the germline ends. Germline CDR1 and CDR2: MNHNS and SASEGT. This CDR3 is 15 amino acids long. CDR3 amino acids: CASSVGALGTDTQYF. CDR3 coding DNA: TGTGCCAGCAGTGTTGGGGCCTTGGGCACAGATACGCAGTATTTT.

The rearrangement uses TRBV2 and TRBJ2-1; D could derive from TRBD1 or TRBD2 (5 bases each). CDR1 SNHLY and CDR2 FYNNEI come from the germline V gene. The CDR3 extends over 13 amino acids. V shed 6 bases and J shed 10 bases, with 16 bases lying between them. The CDR3 region is CASRTNPGAEQFF. The CDR3 region has the DNA TGTGCCAGCAGGACTAACCCTGGGGCCGAGCAGTTCTTC.

The table lists this clonotype with a few counts. The CDR3 spells CASSQEGTYGYTF. DNA of the CDR3: TGTGCCAGCAGCCAGGAGGGCACCTATGGCTACACCTTC. This sequence joins TRBV3-1 and TRBJ1-2, with unresolved D. Between the trimmed V and J ends, which lost 3 bases and 4 bases, there was a span of 9 bases. Germline V lookup: CDR1 LGHDT, CDR2 YNNKEL (reference sequence). There are 13 residues in the CDR3.

The rearrangement joins TRBV7-9 to TRBJ1-2; no definite D call. Germline lookup yields CDR1 SEHNR and CDR2 FQNEAQ (reference sequence). This CDR3 is 13 amino acids long. V gave up 5 bases and J gave up 6 bases, with 13 bases separating them. CDR3 sequence reads: CASSRINDDGYTF. The CDR3 coding sequence is TGTGCCAGCAGCCGTATAAATGACGATGGCTACACCTTC.

The chain couples TRBV6-5 to TRBJ1-5; tentative D call: TRBD1 (6 bases). The germline V and J ends were trimmed by 4 bases and 1 base, with 11 bases remaining between them. Per the germline V gene, CDR1 is MNHEY and CDR2 is SVGAGI. This CDR3 has 15 residues. Written as DNA, the CDR3 is TGTGCCAGCAGTTTCACAGGACAGAGCAATCAGCCCCAGCATTTT. Translated: CASSFTGQSNQPQHF.